This TCR beta chain was recovered during a study of early T cells in non-severe SARS-CoV-2 infection. Across the study: Sequencing of bulk RNA from unsorted whole blood was done, without chain pairing. Study results and limitations: Missing private and CD4 specificities, VDJdb matching favored anti-spike CD8 responses.

Germline V CDR1 and CDR2: SGHRS, YFSETQ. The length of the CDR3 is 17 residues. V shed 0 bases, J shed 0 bases, and the junction held 2 bases outside the gene matches. The table lists this clonotype with a few counts. Antigen unknown. From the 5' RACE reads, TCRdb called clonotypes with MiXCR, one entry per CDR3 protein. This sample has more than 85,000 distinct CDR3 sequences, with roughly 12% found just once. The source material was whole blood, sampled at baseline. This chain joins TRBV5-1 and TRBJ2-3, with TRBD2 matching over 12 bases. The TCR sequence derives from an adult who was a healthcare worker with PCR-confirmed SARS-CoV-2 infection or an uninfected control (not recorded which). The CDR3 coding sequence is TGCGCCAGCAGCTTGGGACTAGCGGGGGCCAGCACAGATACGCAGTATTTT. It specifies CASSLGLAGASTDTQYF.